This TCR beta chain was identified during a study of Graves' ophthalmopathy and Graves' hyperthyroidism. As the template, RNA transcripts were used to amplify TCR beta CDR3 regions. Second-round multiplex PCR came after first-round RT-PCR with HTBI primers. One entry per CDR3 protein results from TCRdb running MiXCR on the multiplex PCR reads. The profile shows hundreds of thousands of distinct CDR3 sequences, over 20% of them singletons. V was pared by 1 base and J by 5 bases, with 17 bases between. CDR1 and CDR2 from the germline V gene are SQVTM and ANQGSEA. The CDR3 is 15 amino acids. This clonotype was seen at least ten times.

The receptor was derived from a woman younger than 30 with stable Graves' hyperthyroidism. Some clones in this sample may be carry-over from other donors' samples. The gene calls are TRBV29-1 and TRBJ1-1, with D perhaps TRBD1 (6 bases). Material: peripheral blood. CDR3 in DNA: TGCAGCGTTGAAGGACCCCAAGGGAGGGGGACTGAAGCTTTCTTT. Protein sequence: CSVEGPQGRGTEAFF. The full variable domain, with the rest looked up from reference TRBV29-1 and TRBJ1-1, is SAVISQKPSRDICQRGTSLTIQCQVDSQVTMMFWYRQQPGQSLTLIATANQGSEATYESGFVIDKFPISRPNLTFSTLTVSNMSPEDSSIYLCSVEGPQGRGTEAFFGQGTRLTVV.